This entry is about one T cell receptor (beta chain). The antigen is undetermined. This sample is drawn from a study of identifying expanded T cells in peripheral blood. The ends were cut back, 10 bases at V and 2 bases at J, with 21 bases in the middle. Germline V gene sequence: CDR1 MNHNS, CDR2 SASEGT. CDR3 length equals 15 residues. General observations from the study: Over approximately two and four weeks, about 17 and 20 clones changed, versus around 1.2 between replicates.

TCRdb's copy holds only in-frame clones and misses some; the assay was immunoSEQ multiplex PCR. The table has 55,000 to 60,000 clones, more than 70% seen once. Sequenced material: blood. This clonotype was obtained from a person aged 18 to 75 in good health. This chain links TRBV6-1 with TRBJ2-7, with a tentative D call TRBD2 (6 bases). DNA for the CDR3: TGTGCCACTCGCCTAGGGGTAGCGGAAGCCTACGAGCAGTACTTC. It specifies CATRLGVAEAYEQYF.